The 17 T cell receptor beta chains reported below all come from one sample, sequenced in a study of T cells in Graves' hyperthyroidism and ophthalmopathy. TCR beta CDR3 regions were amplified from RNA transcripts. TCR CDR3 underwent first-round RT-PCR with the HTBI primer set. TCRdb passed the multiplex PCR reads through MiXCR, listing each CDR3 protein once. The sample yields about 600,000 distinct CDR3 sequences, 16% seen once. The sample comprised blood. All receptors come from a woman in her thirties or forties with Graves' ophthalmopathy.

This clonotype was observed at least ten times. The CDR3 reads CASSLTQGTGLNEQFF. CDR3 in DNA: TGTGCCAGCAGCTTGACTCAGGGTACAGGGCTTAATGAGCAGTTCTTC. The chain is built from TRBV11-2 and TRBJ2-1, with D possibly being TRBD1 (6 bases). The germline CDR1 and CDR2 sequences are SGHAT and FQNNGV. V was clipped by 3 bases and J by 7 bases, with 19 bases between them. The CDR3 totals 16 residues.

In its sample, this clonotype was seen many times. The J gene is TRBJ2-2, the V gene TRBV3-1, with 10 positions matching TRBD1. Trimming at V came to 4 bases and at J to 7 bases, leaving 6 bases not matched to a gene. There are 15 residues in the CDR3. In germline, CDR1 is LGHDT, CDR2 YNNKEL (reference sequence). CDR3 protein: CASSLGTGEVGELFF. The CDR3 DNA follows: TGTGCCAGCAGCCTCGGGACAGGGGAGGTCGGGGAGCTGTTTTTT.

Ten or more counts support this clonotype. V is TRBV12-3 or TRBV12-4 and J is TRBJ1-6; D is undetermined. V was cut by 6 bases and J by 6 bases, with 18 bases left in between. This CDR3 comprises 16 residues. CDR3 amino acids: CASSPAGDRSNSPLHF. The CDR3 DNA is TGTGCCAGCAGCCCCGCCGGGGATCGATCTAATTCACCCCTCCACTTT.

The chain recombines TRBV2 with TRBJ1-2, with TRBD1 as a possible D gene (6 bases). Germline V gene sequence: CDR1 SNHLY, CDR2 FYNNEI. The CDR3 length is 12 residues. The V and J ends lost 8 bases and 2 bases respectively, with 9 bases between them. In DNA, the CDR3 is TGTGCCAGCTACAGGGTAAACTATGGCTACACCTTC. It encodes CASYRVNYGYTF.

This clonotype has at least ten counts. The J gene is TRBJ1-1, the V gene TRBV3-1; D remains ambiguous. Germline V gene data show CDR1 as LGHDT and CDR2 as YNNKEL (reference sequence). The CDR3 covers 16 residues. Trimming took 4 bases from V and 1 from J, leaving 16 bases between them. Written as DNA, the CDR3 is TGTGCCAGCAGCCCGTCCGACTCGAGCAGGAACACTGAAGCTTTCTTT. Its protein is CASSPSDSSRNTEAFF.

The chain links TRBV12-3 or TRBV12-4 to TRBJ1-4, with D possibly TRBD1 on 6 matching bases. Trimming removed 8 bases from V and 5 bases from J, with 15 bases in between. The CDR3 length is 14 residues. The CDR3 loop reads CASSRQVGNEKLFF. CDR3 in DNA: TGTGCCAGCTCTCGACAGGTTGGGAATGAAAAACTGTTTTTT.

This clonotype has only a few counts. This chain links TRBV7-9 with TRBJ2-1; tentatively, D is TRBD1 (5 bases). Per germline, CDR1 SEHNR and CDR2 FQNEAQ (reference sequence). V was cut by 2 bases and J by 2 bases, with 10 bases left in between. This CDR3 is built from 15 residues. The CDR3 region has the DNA TGTGCCAGCAGCTTACTGCAGGGCACCTACAATGAGCAGTTCTTC. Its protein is CASSLLQGTYNEQFF.

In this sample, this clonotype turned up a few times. CDR3 sequence reads: CSVFQGAGTEAFF. CDR3 sequence (DNA): TGCAGCGTTTTCCAGGGGGCGGGCACTGAAGCTTTCTTT. The rearrangement joins TRBV29-1 to TRBJ1-1, with 8 positions matching TRBD1. The CDR3 extends over 13 amino acids. The V gene's germline CDR1 is SQVTM and CDR2 ANQGSEA. Unmatched junction bases numbered 6, after V lost 5 bases and J lost 4 bases.

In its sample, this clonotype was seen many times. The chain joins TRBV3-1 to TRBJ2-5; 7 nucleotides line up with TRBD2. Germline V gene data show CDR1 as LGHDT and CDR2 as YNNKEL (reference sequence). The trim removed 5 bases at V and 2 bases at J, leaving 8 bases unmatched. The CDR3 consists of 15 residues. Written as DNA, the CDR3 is TGTGCCAGCAGCGATAGCGGGTTGGCACAAGAGACCCAGTACTTC. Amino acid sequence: CASSDSGLAQETQYF.

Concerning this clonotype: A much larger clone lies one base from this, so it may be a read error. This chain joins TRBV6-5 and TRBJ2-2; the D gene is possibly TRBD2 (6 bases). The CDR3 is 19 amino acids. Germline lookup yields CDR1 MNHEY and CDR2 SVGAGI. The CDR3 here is CASSYSSGVVWMDTGGLFF. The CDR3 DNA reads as TGTGCCAGCAGTTACTCGTCGGGGGTGGTGTGGATGGACACCGGGGGGCTGTTTTTT.

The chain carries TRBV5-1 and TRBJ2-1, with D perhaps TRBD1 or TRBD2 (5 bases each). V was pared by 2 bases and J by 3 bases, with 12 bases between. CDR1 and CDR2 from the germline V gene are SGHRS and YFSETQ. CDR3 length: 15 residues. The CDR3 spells CASSFEGQFYNEQFF. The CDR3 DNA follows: TGCGCCAGCAGCTTCGAGGGGCAATTCTACAATGAGCAGTTCTTC.

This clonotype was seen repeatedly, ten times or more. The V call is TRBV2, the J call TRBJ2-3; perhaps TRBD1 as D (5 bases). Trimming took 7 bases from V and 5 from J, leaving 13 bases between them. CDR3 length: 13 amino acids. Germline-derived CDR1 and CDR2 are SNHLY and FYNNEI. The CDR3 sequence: CASNMGRGDTQYF. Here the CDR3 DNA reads TGTGCCAGCAATATGGGGCGCGGAGATACGCAGTATTTT.

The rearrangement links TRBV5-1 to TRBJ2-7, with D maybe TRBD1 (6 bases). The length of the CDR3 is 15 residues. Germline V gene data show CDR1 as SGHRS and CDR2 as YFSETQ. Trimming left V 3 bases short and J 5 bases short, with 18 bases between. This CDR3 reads CASSSSPGTSDEQYF. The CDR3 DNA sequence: TGCGCCAGCAGCTCATCTCCCGGGACATCTGACGAGCAGTACTTC.

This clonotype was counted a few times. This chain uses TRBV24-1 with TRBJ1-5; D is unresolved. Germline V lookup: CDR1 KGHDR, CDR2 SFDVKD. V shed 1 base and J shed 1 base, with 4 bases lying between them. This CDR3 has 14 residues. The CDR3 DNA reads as TGTGCCACCAGTGATTTAGACAGCAATCAGCCCCAGCATTTT. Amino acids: CATSDLDSNQPQHF.

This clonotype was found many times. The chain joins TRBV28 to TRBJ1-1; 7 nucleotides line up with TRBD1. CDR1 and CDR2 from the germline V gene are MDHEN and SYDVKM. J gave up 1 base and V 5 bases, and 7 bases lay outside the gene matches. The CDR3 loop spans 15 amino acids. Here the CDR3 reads CASSVGDSTNTEAFF. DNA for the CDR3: TGTGCCAGCAGTGTCGGGGACAGCACGAACACTGAAGCTTTCTTT. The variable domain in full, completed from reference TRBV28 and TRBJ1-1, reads DVKVTQSSRYLVKRTGEKVFLECVQDMDHENMFWYRQDPGLGLRLIYFSYDVKMKEKGDIPEGYSVSREKKERFSLILESASTNQTSMYLCASSVGDSTNTEAFFGQGTRLTVV.

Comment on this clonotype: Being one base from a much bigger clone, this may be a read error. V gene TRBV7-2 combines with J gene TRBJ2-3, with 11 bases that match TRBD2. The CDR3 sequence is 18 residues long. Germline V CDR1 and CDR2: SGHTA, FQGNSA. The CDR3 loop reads CARSLVGLAGGGTDTQYF. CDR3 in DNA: TGTGCCAGAAGCTTAGTAGGTCTAGCGGGGGGTGGCACAGATACGCAGTATTTT.

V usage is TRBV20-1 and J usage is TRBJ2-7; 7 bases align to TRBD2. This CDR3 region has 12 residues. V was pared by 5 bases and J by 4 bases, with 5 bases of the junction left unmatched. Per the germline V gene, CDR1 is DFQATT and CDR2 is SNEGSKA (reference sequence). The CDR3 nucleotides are TGCAGTGCTCTCCGGGGGGATTACGAGCAGTACTTC. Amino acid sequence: CSALRGDYEQYF.